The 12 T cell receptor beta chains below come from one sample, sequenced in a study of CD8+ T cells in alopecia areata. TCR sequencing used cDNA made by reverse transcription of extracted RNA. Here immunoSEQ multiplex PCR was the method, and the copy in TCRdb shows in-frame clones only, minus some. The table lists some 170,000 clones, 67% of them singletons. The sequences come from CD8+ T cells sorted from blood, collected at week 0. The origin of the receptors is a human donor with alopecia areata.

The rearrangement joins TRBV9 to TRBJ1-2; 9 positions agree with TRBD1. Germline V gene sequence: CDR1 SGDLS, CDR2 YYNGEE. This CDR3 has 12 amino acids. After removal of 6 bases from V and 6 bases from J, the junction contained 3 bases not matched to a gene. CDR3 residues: CASNDRGDGYTF. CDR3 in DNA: TGTGCCAGCAATGACAGGGGGGATGGCTACACCTTC.

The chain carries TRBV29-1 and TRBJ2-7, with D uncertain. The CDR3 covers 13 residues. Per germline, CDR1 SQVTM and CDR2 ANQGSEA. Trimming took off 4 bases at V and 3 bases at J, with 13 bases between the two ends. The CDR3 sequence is CSVAWGSLYEQYF. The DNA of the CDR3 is TGCAGCGTTGCGTGGGGATCCCTCTACGAGCAGTACTTC.

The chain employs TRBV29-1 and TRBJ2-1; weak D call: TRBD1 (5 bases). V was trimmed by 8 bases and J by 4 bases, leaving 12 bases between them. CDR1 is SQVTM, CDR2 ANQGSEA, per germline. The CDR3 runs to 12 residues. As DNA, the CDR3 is TGCAGCCCTGGTTCAGGGTACAATGAGCAGTTCTTC. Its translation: CSPGSGYNEQFF.

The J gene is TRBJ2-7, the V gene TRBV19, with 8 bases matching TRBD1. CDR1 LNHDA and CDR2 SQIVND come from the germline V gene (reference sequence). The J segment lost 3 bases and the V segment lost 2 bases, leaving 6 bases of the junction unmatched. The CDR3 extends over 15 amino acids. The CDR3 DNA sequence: TGTGCCAGTAGTATAACCGGACAGGGAAACTACGAGCAGTACTTC. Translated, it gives CASSITGQGNYEQYF.

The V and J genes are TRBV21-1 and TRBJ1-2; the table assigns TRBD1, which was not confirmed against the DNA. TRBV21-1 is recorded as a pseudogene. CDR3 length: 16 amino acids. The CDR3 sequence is CASSLVVRAGEFGYTF. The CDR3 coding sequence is TGTGCCAGCAGCTTAGTTGTGAGGGCAGGGGAGTTTGGCTACACCTTC.

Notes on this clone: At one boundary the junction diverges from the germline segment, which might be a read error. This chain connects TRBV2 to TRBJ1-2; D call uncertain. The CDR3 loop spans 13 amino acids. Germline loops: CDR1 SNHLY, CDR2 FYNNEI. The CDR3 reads CASREGTAPGYTF. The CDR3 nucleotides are TGTGCCAGCAGAGAAGGTACAGCGCCAGGCTACACCTTC.

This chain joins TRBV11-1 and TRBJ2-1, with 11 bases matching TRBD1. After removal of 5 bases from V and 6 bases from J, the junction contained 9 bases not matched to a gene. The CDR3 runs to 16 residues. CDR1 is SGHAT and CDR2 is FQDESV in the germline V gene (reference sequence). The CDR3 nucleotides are TGTGCCAGCAGCCTAAGGACAGGGGGCGATTTCAATGAGCAGTTCTTC. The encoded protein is CASSLRTGGDFNEQFF.

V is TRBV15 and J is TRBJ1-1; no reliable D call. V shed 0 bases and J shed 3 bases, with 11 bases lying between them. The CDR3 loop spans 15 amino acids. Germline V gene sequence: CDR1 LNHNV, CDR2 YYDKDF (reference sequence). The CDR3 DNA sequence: TGTGCCACCAGCAGAGATCGAGGCCGGGACACTGAAGCTTTCTTT. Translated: CATSRDRGRDTEAFF.

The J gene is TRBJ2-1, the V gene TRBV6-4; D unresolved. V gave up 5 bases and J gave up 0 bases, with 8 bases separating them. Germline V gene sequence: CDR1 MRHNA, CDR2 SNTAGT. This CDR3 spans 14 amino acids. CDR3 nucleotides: TGTGCCAGCAGTCTATCGGGCTCCTACAATGAGCAGTTCTTC. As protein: CASSLSGSYNEQFF.

This chain's CDR3 is CASSLQGVNYGYTF. The CDR3 DNA is TGCGCCAGCAGCTTGCAGGGAGTGAACTATGGCTACACCTTC. The V call is TRBV5-1, the J call TRBJ1-2, with D possibly matching TRBD1 (5 bases). Germline CDR1 reads SGHRS; CDR2 reads YFSETQ. This CDR3 region has 14 residues. The ends were cut back, 1 base at V and 2 bases at J, with 9 bases in the middle.

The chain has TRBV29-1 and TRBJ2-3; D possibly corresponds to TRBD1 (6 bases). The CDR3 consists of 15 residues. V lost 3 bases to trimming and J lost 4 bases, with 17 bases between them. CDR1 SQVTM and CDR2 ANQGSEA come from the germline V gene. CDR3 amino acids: CSVEAGRGSSDTQYF. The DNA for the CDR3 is TGCAGCGTTGAGGCTGGCAGGGGTAGCTCAGATACGCAGTATTTT.

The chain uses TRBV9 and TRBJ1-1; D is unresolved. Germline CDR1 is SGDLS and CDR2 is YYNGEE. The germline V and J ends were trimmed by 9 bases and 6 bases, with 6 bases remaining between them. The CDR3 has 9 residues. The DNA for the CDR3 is TGTGCCACCAGGCCTGAAGCTTTCTTT. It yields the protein CATRPEAFF.